The 32 T cell receptor beta chains presented below share a single source sample, sequenced in a study of shared T cell receptors in the human thymus. Libraries were prepared by immunoSEQ multiplex PCR; TCRdb keeps only in-frame clonotypes and omits some of them. The profile shows roughly 710,000 clones, approximately 83% of them singletons. This sample also belongs to another study, concerning human thymus T cells.

Sequenced: thymocytes. Source of these receptors: a girl less than two years old with a congenital heart defect.

The chain has TRBV11-2 and TRBJ1-5, with TRBD1 as a possible D gene (5 bases). V was pared by 1 base and J by 3 bases, with 7 bases between. The CDR3 covers 14 residues. Germline CDR1 SGHAT, CDR2 FQNNGV. The CDR3 DNA reads as TGTGCCAGCAGCTTAGGGGGCTCCAATCAGCCCCAGCATTTT. This translates into CASSLGGSNQPQHF.

This clone came up once. The chain has TRBV4-1 and TRBJ2-3; 9 bases are shared with TRBD1. The V gene's germline CDR1 is MGHRA and CDR2 YSYEKL. The CDR3 sequence is 18 residues long. V gave up 6 bases and J gave up 3 bases; unmatched junction bases: 16. The CDR3 loop reads CASRVKTGTGKRTDTQYF. CDR3 nucleotide sequence: TGCGCCAGCAGGGTAAAGACCGGGACAGGGAAGAGGACAGATACGCAGTATTTT.

The gene calls are TRBV6-1 and TRBJ1-2; 8 nucleotides agree with TRBD1. Germline trimming cut 3 bases from V and 6 bases from J; bases unmatched to any gene: 9. Germline loops: CDR1 MNHNS, CDR2 SASEGT. This CDR3 is built from 15 residues. CDR3 in DNA: TGTGCCAGCAGTGACCACAAGACAGGGGATGATGGCTACACCTTC. This encodes CASSDHKTGDDGYTF.

This clone was found a few times. The rearrangement links TRBV5-8 to TRBJ1-1, with a weak D call TRBD1 (5 bases). The V end was cut by 1 base, the J end by 7 bases, with 17 bases between. This CDR3 is built from 15 residues. Germline V gives CDR1 SGHTS, CDR2 YDEGEE. Here the CDR3 DNA reads TGTGCCAGCAGCTTGTCAGGAGGGGATCGGGGTGAAGCTTTCTTT. It encodes CASSLSGGDRGEAFF.

This sequence joins TRBV9 and TRBJ1-1; 7 positions match TRBD1. This CDR3 has 16 residues. Germline trimming cut 3 bases from V and 4 bases from J; bases unmatched to any gene: 12. Germline V gene sequence: CDR1 SGDLS, CDR2 YYNGEE. This CDR3 reads CASSGQGPDWGTEAFF. The CDR3 bases are TGTGCCAGCAGCGGACAGGGTCCGGATTGGGGCACTGAAGCTTTCTTT.

V is TRBV10-2 and J is TRBJ2-7; maybe TRBD2 (7 bases). Per germline, CDR1 WSHSY and CDR2 SAAADI. The V gene lost 0 bases and the J gene lost 4 bases, with 16 bases spanning the gap. This CDR3 is built from 16 residues. The CDR3 region has the DNA TGCGCCAGCAGTGAGTCGGGGGGGCCCTCTCGTTACGAGCAGTACTTC. Translation: CASSESGGPSRYEQYF.

This chain joins TRBV6-6 and TRBJ2-2, with a weak D call TRBD1 (5 bases). The germline V gene has CDR1 MNHNY and CDR2 SVGAGI (reference sequence). The CDR3 length is 12 residues. V lost 7 bases and J 5 bases, leaving 8 bases between the germline ends. This CDR3 reads CASNPGTGELFF. The DNA of the CDR3 is TGTGCCAGCAACCCAGGGACCGGGGAGCTGTTTTTT.

This chain joins TRBV10-2 and TRBJ2-7, with D uncertain. Trimming removed 2 bases at V and 11 bases at J, with 10 bases between. There are 11 residues in the CDR3. Per the germline V gene, CDR1 is WSHSY and CDR2 is SAAADI. CDR3 nucleotides: TGCGCCAGCAGTGAGAGTGGTGAGGAGTACTTC. This encodes CASSESGEEYF.

The chain joins TRBV7-2 to TRBJ1-3; 8 bases are a match to TRBD1. Trimming removed 1 base from V and 3 bases from J; junction bases left unmatched: 8. CDR1 is SGHTA, CDR2 FQGNSA, per germline. The CDR3 loop spans 17 amino acids. The CDR3 nucleotides are TGTGCCAGCAGCTTAGGGCTTCAGGGGGCAGTTGGAAACACCATATATTTT. Translated, it gives CASSLGLQGAVGNTIYF.

This clone was seen only a few times. The rearrangement joins TRBV19 to TRBJ1-2; 7 bases agree with TRBD1. V lost 0 bases and J lost 4; bases outside the gene matches: 8. There are 16 residues in the CDR3. Germline V gives CDR1 LNHDA, CDR2 SQIVND (reference sequence). CDR3 in amino acids: CASSIDLGTVSYGYTF. CDR3 coding DNA: TGTGCCAGTAGTATAGATTTGGGGACAGTAAGCTATGGCTACACCTTC. Together with reference TRBV19 and TRBJ1-2, the CDR3 gives the full variable domain: DGGITQSPKYLFRKEGQNVTLSCEQNLNHDAMYWYRQDPGQGLRLIYYSQIVNDFQKGDIAEGYSVSREKKESFPLTVTSAQKNPTAFYLCASSIDLGTVSYGYTFGSGTRLTVV.

The genes are TRBV5-6 and TRBJ2-5; TRBD1 agrees at 12 bases. This CDR3 comprises 15 residues. The V gene end was trimmed by 4 bases and the J gene end by 5 bases; junction bases not matched to a gene: 6. The germline V gene encodes CDR1 SGHDT and CDR2 YYEEEE. The CDR3: CASSPRDRGRETQYF. The CDR3 DNA sequence: TGTGCCAGCAGCCCCCGGGACAGGGGGCGTGAGACCCAGTACTTC.

This clone was detected once. This chain joins TRBV27 and TRBJ1-1; TRBD1 might be the D (6 bases). This CDR3 contains 18 residues. V lost 7 bases, J lost 11 bases, and 35 bases lay in between. Germline V gives CDR1 MNHEY, CDR2 SMNVEV (reference sequence). In DNA, the CDR3 is TGTGCCAGCAATCCCGGGACGCCCGGGGAGTTTTTTGGGGGCTTGGCTTTCTTT. As protein: CASNPGTPGEFFGGLAFF.

This clone was picked up one time. The chain links TRBV6-1 to TRBJ1-2; 9 positions match TRBD1. V trimming: 7 bases; J trimming: 11 bases; junction bases outside the gene matches: 23. The germline V gene encodes CDR1 MNHNS and CDR2 SASEGT. The CDR3 covers 17 residues. The DNA of the CDR3 is TGTGCCAGCAATGAGGAAGTATTTGGGGACAGGGACCGGTGGTACACCTTC. Amino acids: CASNEEVFGDRDRWYTF.

V usage is TRBV5-4 and J usage is TRBJ1-1; tentatively, D is TRBD1 (6 bases). Trimming pared 4 bases from V and 1 base from J, leaving 14 bases between. This CDR3 region has 15 residues. Germline values: CDR1 SGHNT, CDR2 YYREEE (reference sequence). The DNA for the CDR3 is TGTGCCAGCAGCGACTACAGGGAGGGGAACACTGAAGCTTTCTTT. This codes for CASSDYREGNTEAFF.

This chain joins TRBV6-5 and TRBJ2-5; 8 nucleotides align to TRBD2. CDR3 size: 15 residues. The V segment lost 6 bases and the J segment 1 base; nucleotides outside the gene matches: 7. Germline V gene sequence: CDR1 MNHEY, CDR2 SVGAGI. CDR3 in DNA: TGTGCCAGCAGATTGATAGCGGGGCCCCAAGAGACCCAGTACTTC. Encoded protein: CASRLIAGPQETQYF.

The chain uses TRBV2 and TRBJ2-3, with D perhaps matching TRBD2 (5 bases). CDR3 length equals 13 residues. CDR1 SNHLY and CDR2 FYNNEI come from the germline V gene. V was clipped by 7 bases and J by 2 bases, with 10 bases between them. The CDR3 region has the DNA TGTGCCAGCATCGCCCTAGCCACAGATACGCAGTATTTT. Protein: CASIALATDTQYF.

This rearrangement joins TRBV6-4 to TRBJ2-1; D possibly corresponds to TRBD2 (5 bases). Germline CDR1 and CDR2: MRHNA and SNTAGT. Trimming left V 6 bases short and J 8 bases short, with 17 bases between. This CDR3 spans 14 amino acids. The CDR3 loop reads CASSAQASTHEQFF. The CDR3 DNA sequence: TGTGCCAGCAGCGCCCAGGCTAGCACACATGAGCAGTTCTTC.

This rearrangement joins TRBV19 to TRBJ2-7; 11 bases agree with TRBD1. V lost 3 bases, J lost 7 bases, and 5 bases stayed unmatched. The germline V gene has CDR1 LNHDA and CDR2 SQIVND (reference sequence). The CDR3 totals 14 residues. CDR3 protein: CASSIGDRGCEQYF. The DNA for the CDR3 is TGTGCCAGTAGTATTGGGGACAGGGGGTGTGAGCAGTACTTC.

This CDR3 reads CASSLPGNTEAFF. DNA for the CDR3: TGTGCCAGCAGTTTACCAGGGAACACTGAAGCTTTCTTT. This chain uses TRBV27 with TRBJ1-1; D not resolved. CDR3 length equals 13 residues. Germline assignment: CDR1 MNHEY and CDR2 SMNVEV (reference sequence). The V end was cut by 2 bases, the J end by 1 base, with 5 bases between.

CDR3 DNA sequence: TGCGCCAGCAGCTGCCTTGAACAGGGATCGGACACCGGGGAGCTGTTTTTT. It yields the protein CASSCLEQGSDTGELFF. The chain couples TRBV5-1 to TRBJ2-2, with a tentative D call TRBD1 (6 bases). Looked up from germline, CDR1 is SGHRS and CDR2 is YFSETQ. The V and J ends lost 3 bases and 3 bases respectively, with 18 bases between them. CDR3 length: 17 residues.

The chain has TRBV27 and TRBJ2-3; the match to TRBD2 covers 15 bases. The junction had 7 bases not matched to a gene; V was cut back by 6 bases and J by 0 bases. CDR3 size: 18 residues. CDR1 is MNHEY and CDR2 is SMNVEV in the germline V gene (reference sequence). Here the CDR3 DNA reads TGTGCCAGCAGGGTTAGGACTAGCGGGGGGGGGAGCACAGATACGCAGTATTTT. As protein: CASRVRTSGGGSTDTQYF.

The CDR3 nucleotides read TGTGCCAGCAGACCGGGACAGTATAATTCACCCCTCCACTTT. It encodes CASRPGQYNSPLHF. J is TRBJ1-6 and V is TRBV27, with 7 bases lining up with TRBD1. The CDR3 sequence is 14 residues long. Germline assignment: CDR1 MNHEY and CDR2 SMNVEV (reference sequence). The junction had 3 bases not matched to a gene; V was cut back by 6 bases and J by 4 bases.

The gene calls are TRBV7-9 and TRBJ1-1; TRBD1 might be the D (6 bases). This CDR3 is built from 15 residues. The V gene lost 5 bases and the J gene lost 0 bases, with 13 bases spanning the gap. Germline values: CDR1 SEHNR, CDR2 FQNEAQ (reference sequence). CDR3 in amino acids: CASSQRTALNTEAFF. The CDR3 coding sequence is TGTGCCAGCAGCCAAAGGACAGCCCTGAACACTGAAGCTTTCTTT.

The V and J genes are TRBV7-2 and TRBJ2-2, with TRBD2 as a possible D gene (7 bases). Germline V gene lookup returns CDR1 SGHTA and CDR2 FQGNSA. The CDR3 loop spans 15 amino acids. The V end was cut by 3 bases, the J end by 6 bases, with 14 bases between. In DNA, the CDR3 is TGTGCCAGCAGCTTCGGTGGGGGGGCGGCCGGGGAGCTGTTTTTT. The encoded protein is CASSFGGGAAGELFF.

Here the CDR3 DNA reads TGCGCCAGCAGCCAAGATCGGGGGAGGTACGGCTACACCTTC. Its protein is CASSQDRGRYGYTF. The chain links TRBV4-1 to TRBJ1-2; D perhaps matches TRBD1 (5 bases). Germline-derived CDR1 and CDR2 are MGHRA and YSYEKL. The V end was cut by 0 bases, the J end by 8 bases, with 13 bases between. CDR3 length: 14 amino acids.

The gene calls are TRBV21-1 and TRBJ2-7; the table's D call of TRBD2 was not tested on the DNA. TRBV21-1 is a pseudogene segment. The CDR3 has 18 amino acids. The CDR3 DNA follows: TGTGCCAGCAGCAACAGACTAGCGGGGGGGGTGCGATTAGACGAGCAGTACTTC. This translates into CASSNRLAGGVRLDEQYF.

This chain uses TRBV9 with TRBJ1-2, with D unresolved. Per the germline V gene, CDR1 is SGDLS and CDR2 is YYNGEE. The CDR3 loop spans 12 amino acids. Trimming removed 7 bases at V and 1 base at J, with 8 bases between. The CDR3 region is CASEADNYGYTF. As DNA, the CDR3 is TGTGCCAGCGAGGCGGATAACTATGGCTACACCTTC.

J is TRBJ1-1 and V is TRBV29-1; no clear D gene. V was clipped by 4 bases and J by 4 bases, with 16 bases between them. The germline CDR1 and CDR2 sequences are SQVTM and ANQGSEA. The CDR3 is made up of 14 amino acids. In DNA, the CDR3 is TGCAGCGTTGGTCACAGTCAAGGAGGCACTGAAGCTTTCTTT. Amino acids: CSVGHSQGGTEAFF.

The chain links TRBV6-5 to TRBJ1-2; weak D call: TRBD1 (5 bases). V was pared by 2 bases and J by 8 bases, with 15 bases between. This CDR3 comprises 14 residues. Germline CDR1 MNHEY, CDR2 SVGAGI. The CDR3 loop is CASSYNRRVDGYTF. CDR3 DNA sequence: TGTGCCAGCAGTTACAATCGCAGGGTCGACGGCTACACCTTC.

CDR3 region: CASNSRGVGTQYF. In DNA form, the CDR3 reads TGTGCCAGCAATTCAAGGGGCGTGGGTACGCAGTATTTT. V is TRBV5-6 and J is TRBJ2-3; D is possibly TRBD1 (5 bases). Trimming took 6 bases from V and 8 from J, leaving 16 bases between them. The CDR3 loop spans 13 amino acids. The germline V gene encodes CDR1 SGHDT and CDR2 YYEEEE.

This chain links TRBV2 with TRBJ2-5; 7 nucleotides agree with TRBD2. Unmatched junction bases numbered 9, after V lost 6 bases and J lost 5 bases. This CDR3 is 14 amino acids long. The germline CDR1 and CDR2 sequences are SNHLY and FYNNEI. The CDR3 spells CASSKKAGFETQYF. The CDR3, as DNA: TGTGCCAGCAGCAAGAAAGCGGGGTTTGAGACCCAGTACTTC.

The rearrangement links TRBV5-1 to TRBJ1-3; tentative D call: TRBD1 (6 bases). The germline V gene encodes CDR1 SGHRS and CDR2 YFSETQ. Trimming stripped 0 bases from V and 6 bases from J, with 34 bases between. This CDR3 is 22 amino acids long. The CDR3 nucleotides are TGCGCCAGCAGCTTGGCCCGGCTGCGGGGGCCTCAAGTCTCTACTCTGGAAAACACCATATATTTT. Translation: CASSLARLRGPQVSTLENTIYF. The whole variable domain, filled in from reference TRBV5-1 and TRBJ1-3, reads KAGVTQTPRYLIKTRGQQVTLSCSPISGHRSVSWYQQTPGQGLQFLFEYFSETQRNKGNFPGRFSGRQFSNSRSEMNVSTLELGDSALYLCASSLARLRGPQVSTLENTIYFGEGSWLTVV.